The source of this T cell receptor (beta chain) is a study of T cell changes during pregnancy in multiple sclerosis (dated by TCRdb to between 2019 and 2020). At the level of the whole study: The study examined how the T cell repertoire changed over the course of pregnancy in women with multiple sclerosis.

Receptor libraries were prepared by the immunoSEQ multiplex PCR assay. Held by TCRdb, this immuneACCESS table contains in-frame sequences only and omits some clones. Under half of the omission traces to an unresolved V gene where checked; the cause of the rest is unknown. The sample contains over 60,000 clones, about 93% of them found a single time. The top ten clones comprise roughly 1% of the sample. About this clone itself: Its cognate antigen has yet to be identified. Per-base qualities were not stored, and no clone one base away is much larger.

V drops 0 bases and J drops 4 bases, leaving 4 bases in between. There are 13 amino acids in the CDR3, from cysteine to phenylalanine inclusive. Kept here is only the CDR3 DNA, which spans 39 bases and is read in frame from base 1. The germline V gene provides CDR1 SGHDN and CDR2 FVKESK. The TCR was taken from a female donor with multiple sclerosis, enrolled in a pregnancy study. The source was peripheral blood, collected in the first trimester of pregnancy. The rearrangement combines TRBV14 with TRBJ1-3, with the D gene uncertain. In nucleotides, the sequence is TGTGCCAGCAGCCAAGACTCGGGAAACACCATATATTTT. This gives the protein CASSQDSGNTIYF.